The rows below give T cell receptor beta chains drawn from one sample of a study of OX40 agonist ivuxolimab in advanced cancers. The assay was immunoSEQ multiplex PCR, and TCRdb's table has in-frame clones only and misses some. The sample lists roughly 45,000 clones, just over 85% occurring once. The specimen was CD4+ or CD8+ T cells sorted from blood, collected in a trial of the OX40 agonist ivuxolimab. The receptor set was obtained from an adult with an advanced solid tumor such as melanoma, head and neck, liver or kidney cancer. The CDR3 runs from the conserved cysteine through the conserved F or W. The D gene is left open where the match is weak. Only part of the rows carry a size: once, few, many, or a class if the clone is expanded.

>-|TRBV7-7|TRBD1|TRBJ2-1
TGTGCCAGCAGCCGCGGACAGGGGGCATTCAATGAGCAGTTCTTC
CASSRGQGAFNEQFF
>once|TRBV7-2|-|TRBJ1-1
TGTGCCAGCAGCTTAGGTGGGACTGTGAACACTGAAGCTTTCTTT
CASSLGGTVNTEAFF
>-|TRBV14|TRBD2|TRBJ2-1
TGTGCCAGCAGCCAAGGTAAGCGGGAGGGCCCTTACAATGAGCAGTTCTTC
CASSQGKREGPYNEQFF
>-|TRBV29-1|TRBD1|TRBJ2-1
TGCAGCGTTGAGCTGGGACAGGGGTCCTACAATGAGCAGTTCTTC
CSVELGQGSYNEQFF
>-|TRBV5-1|-|TRBJ1-1
TGCGCCAGCAGCTTGAGGGGAGACACTGAAGCTTTCTTT
CASSLRGDTEAFF
>-|TRBV30|TRBD1|TRBJ1-1
TGTGCCTGGAGGCTAACAGGGGGCGCGGTAGAAGCTTTCTTT
CAWRLTGGAVEAFF
>-|TRBV7-2|TRBD2|TRBJ2-1
TGTGCCAGCAGCTCGGGGACTAGCGTAAACAATGAGCAGTTCTTC
CASSSGTSVNNEQFF
>-|TRBV28|-|TRBJ1-1
TGTGCCAGCAACCAAAAGAGGAAGGGGGACTTGAACACTGAAGCTTTCTTT
CASNQKRKGDLNTEAFF
>-|TRBV7-9|-|TRBJ2-5
TGTGCCAGCAGCTCCCGTAGGGGGTTGGGGGAGACCCAGTACTTC
CASSSRRGLGETQYF
>few|TRBV4-3|TRBD1|TRBJ2-1
TGCGCCAGCAGCCAAGGGACAGGGGGCTCCTACAATGAGCAGTTCTTC
CASSQGTGGSYNEQFF
>-|TRBV4-1|TRBD2|TRBJ2-1
TGCGCCAGCAGCGTCCAACAAGCGGGGGAAGCCTACAATGAGCAGTTCTTC
CASSVQQAGEAYNEQFF
>few|TRBV4-1|TRBD1|TRBJ2-2
TGCGCCAGCAGCCAGTCGGGGACAGGGGGCACCGGGGAGCTGTTTTTT
CASSQSGTGGTGELFF
>-|TRBV5-1|TRBD1|TRBJ1-5
TGCGCCAGCAGCTCCGGGACAGGGGTAAATCAGCCCCAGCATTTT
CASSSGTGVNQPQHF
>-|TRBV5-1|TRBD1|TRBJ2-1
TGCGCCAGCAGCATACAGGGGAGCTCCTACAATGAGCAGTTCTTC
CASSIQGSSYNEQFF
>-|TRBV28|TRBD1|TRBJ1-1
TGTGCCAGCAGTCCCCGGACAGGGGGCTACGGTGAAGCTTTCTTT
CASSPRTGGYGEAFF
>-|TRBV15|TRBD1|TRBJ1-1
TGTGCCACCAGCAGAGGTACAGGGGGCTACACTGAAGCTTTCTTT
CATSRGTGGYTEAFF
>-|TRBV19|-|TRBJ2-5
TGTGCCAGTAGTAGACGCGGCACAGCGACTAGGGAGACCCAGTACTTC
CASSRRGTATRETQYF
>-|TRBV28|-|TRBJ1-1
TGTGCCAGCAGTTTAAGGCAGGCGGGGACTGAAGCTTTCTTT
CASSLRQAGTEAFF
>-|TRBV11-3|TRBD2|TRBJ2-7
TGTGCCAGCAGGCTAGCGGGAGGCGGGCCCGAGCAGTACTTC
CASRLAGGGPEQYF
>-|TRBV28|-|TRBJ1-2
TGTGCCAGCAGTTTATCCCGGACAGACTATGGCTACACCTTC
CASSLSRTDYGYTF
>-|TRBV5-1|TRBD1|TRBJ1-4
TGCGCCAGCAGCCTGGGACAGGCCGGAACTAATGAAAAACTGTTTTTT
CASSLGQAGTNEKLFF
>-|TRBV30|-|TRBJ1-5
TGTGCCTGGAGCGTCGACAGCGGCAATCAGCCCCAGCATTTT
CAWSVDSGNQPQHF
>-|TRBV14|TRBD1|TRBJ1-4
TGTGCCAGCAGCCACCTACAGGGGGGGAGTGAAAAACTGTTTTTT
CASSHLQGGSEKLFF
>-|TRBV7-9|-|TRBJ2-7
TGTGCCAGCAGACCCGGCTTCGAGGCCCACGAGCAGTACTTC
CASRPGFEAHEQYF
>-|TRBV28|TRBD1|TRBJ2-3
TGTGCCAGCAGACTTCCGGGACAGAGAATCACAGATACGCAGTATTTT
CASRLPGQRITDTQYF
>-|TRBV7-8|-|TRBJ1-1
TGTGCCAGCAGTGGGCCGGTGAACACTGAAGCTTTCTTT
CASSGPVNTEAFF
>-|TRBV6-1|-|TRBJ1-4
TGTGCCAGCAGTGAGGGGCAGGAAAATGAAAAACTGTTTTTT
CASSEGQENEKLFF
>once|TRBV27|TRBD2|TRBJ2-3
TGTGCCAGCAGTTTAGCGGGAGTGACGGATACGCAGTATTTT
CASSLAGVTDTQYF
>-|TRBV27|-|TRBJ2-3
TGTGCCAGCAGTCAGAGGGCTGGGATTAGCACAGATACGCAGTATTTT
CASSQRAGISTDTQYF
>-|TRBV7-3|-|TRBJ2-7
TGTGCCAGCAGCCAGTGGGGGGGCGAAAGGAGCTACGAGCAGTACTTC
CASSQWGGERSYEQYF
>-|TRBV28|TRBD1|TRBJ1-1
TGTGCCAGCAGTTCCCCCGGGACAGCTTTGTATGCTTTCTTT
CASSSPGTALYAFF
>-|TRBV5-1|TRBD2|TRBJ2-1
TGCGCCAGCAGCTCGGGACTAGCGACCCCAGAGGAGCAGTTCTTC
CASSSGLATPEEQFF
>-|TRBV9|TRBD1|TRBJ1-2
TGTGCCAGCAGCCTTGGAGGACAGGGTTTAGGGGGCTACACCTTC
CASSLGGQGLGGYTF
>-|TRBV28|TRBD1|TRBJ1-2
TGTGCCAGCAGGATCGACAGGGTGAGCTATGGCTACACCTTC
CASRIDRVSYGYTF
>-|TRBV6-6|TRBD1|TRBJ2-7
TGTGCCAGCAGTTACACCTTGACAGGGTCTAACGAGCAGTACTTC
CASSYTLTGSNEQYF
>-|TRBV6-1|-|TRBJ1-2
TGTGCCAGCAGTGACCCAGCGGGGGCTAACTATGGCTACACCTTC
CASSDPAGANYGYTF
>-|TRBV6-4|-|TRBJ2-1
TGTGCCAGCAGCGGGACGCTAAATGAGCAGTTCTTC
CASSGTLNEQFF
>-|TRBV5-6|-|TRBJ1-1
TGTGCCAGCAGCTCAGTGATGAACACTGAAGCTTTCTTT
CASSSVMNTEAFF